A selection of T cell receptor beta chains follows, all from one sample in a study of monozygotic twins with inflammatory bowel disease. TCRdb re-analyzed the 5' RACE reads; it lists each CDR3 protein once, without DNA. Its table records 90,000 to 110,000 distinct CDR3 sequences. Sequenced: blood. The receptors originated from a human donor with ulcerative colitis or Crohn's disease, or a healthy co-twin of an affected twin (not recorded which). CDR3s include the opening cysteine and the closing phenylalanine or tryptophan.

TRBJ2-2,TRBV7-9,14,CASNGQDRTGELFF
TRBJ2-7,TRBV20-1,13,CSARPGQMGQQYF
TRBJ1-1,TRBV6-5,15,CASSYSWSYNSEAFF
TRBJ2-1,TRBV14,15,CASSHQGPGYNEQFF
TRBJ2-2,TRBV7-8,12,CASSLGSIALFF
TRBJ2-1,TRBV7-2,15,CASSSGRGPYNEQFF
TRBJ2-1,TRBV27,17,CASSLYWGTDSYNEQFF
TRBJ2-5,TRBV5-1,13,CACRLRGQETQYF
TRBJ2-5,TRBV20-1,14,CSPRTGTSQETQYF
TRBJ2-3,TRBV5-1,15,CASSLDTRATDTQYF
TRBJ2-5,TRBV6-5,13,CASSYHNQETQYF
TRBJ2-1,TRBV28,16,CASSTLTTSSYNEQFF
TRBJ2-7,TRBV20-1,13,CSVLSGSPYEQYF
TRBJ2-5,TRBV5-1,14,CASSTGQTQETQYF
TRBJ2-3,TRBV7-2,15,CASSRSGISTDTQYF
TRBJ1-5,TRBV6-4,16,CASSGRPGRTNQPQHF
TRBJ2-2,TRBV20-1,14,CSASRLALSGELFF
TRBJ2-6,TRBV27,21,CASSPTLIPGPKNSGANVLTF
TRBJ2-4,TRBV4-2,18,CASSQDPGGIGKKNIQYF
TRBJ2-7,TRBV12-5,16,CASGLVVRGPSYEQYF
TRBJ2-7,TRBV5-1,16,CASSLQVRTGGYEQYF
TRBJ2-5,TRBV7-3,15,CASSLTSGVFETQYF